The 21 T cell receptor beta chains below all came from one sample that was sequenced in a study of T cell changes during pregnancy in multiple sclerosis. The method was immunoSEQ multiplex PCR; TCRdb's version includes in-frame clones alone and lacks a portion of them. The sample shows about 79,000 clones, around 90% of them seen only once. This specimen consisted of CD4+ T cells from peripheral blood mononuclear cells, obtained in the second trimester of pregnancy. The receptors shown here come from a female donor with multiple sclerosis, enrolled in a pregnancy study.

V usage is TRBV7-2 and J usage is TRBJ1-4; 8 bases are a match to TRBD1. CDR1 and CDR2 from the germline V gene are SGHTA and FQGNSA. The V segment lost 4 bases and the J segment 3 bases; nucleotides outside the gene matches: 10. The CDR3 is 17 residues long. The CDR3 DNA is TGTGCCAGCAGCTCGCAGTCCAGGGGGCAGTCTAATGAAAAACTGTTTTTT. This codes for CASSSQSRGQSNEKLFF.

The V and J genes are TRBV5-1 and TRBJ1-1; 9 bases fit TRBD1. V was clipped by 4 bases and J by 1 base; unmatched bases: 2. This CDR3 contains 14 residues. CDR1 is SGHRS, CDR2 YFSETQ, per germline. This chain's CDR3 is CASSTGQGNTEAFF. In nucleotides, the CDR3 is TGCGCCAGCAGCACGGGACAGGGGAACACTGAAGCTTTCTTT.

J is TRBJ2-2 and V is TRBV7-3, with 14 bases identical to TRBD2. Germline V gene data show CDR1 as SGHTA and CDR2 as FQGTGA. V was pared by 5 bases and J by 6 bases, with 5 bases of the junction left unmatched. The CDR3 spans 16 residues. This CDR3 reads CASSLGLAGGSGELFF. The CDR3 nucleotides read TGTGCCAGCAGCCTCGGACTAGCGGGAGGATCCGGGGAGCTGTTTTTT.

The chain combines TRBV28 with TRBJ1-1; D may be TRBD1 (5 bases). The germline V and J ends were trimmed by 3 bases and 3 bases, with 11 bases remaining between them. Germline V gene sequence: CDR1 MDHEN, CDR2 SYDVKM. This CDR3 is built from 14 residues. As DNA, the CDR3 is TGTGCCAGCAGTTTCGGGGGGTTGGACACTGAAGCTTTCTTT. Translating gives CASSFGGLDTEAFF.

The rearrangement joins TRBV4-1 to TRBJ2-4; TRBD2 matches at 12 bases. V lost 3 bases and J lost 1; bases outside the gene matches: 4. There are 17 residues in the CDR3. The germline V gene encodes CDR1 MGHRA and CDR2 YSYEKL. The CDR3 nucleotides are TGCGCCAGCAGCCAGCCCACTAGCGGGAGGGCCAAAAACATTCAGTACTTC. Its protein product is CASSQPTSGRAKNIQYF.

This clone was seen only once. The chain uses TRBV5-1 and TRBJ2-3; TRBD2 matches 12 bases. CDR1 SGHRS and CDR2 YFSETQ come from the germline V gene. This CDR3 region has 17 residues. J gave up 2 bases and V 4 bases, and 8 bases lay outside the gene matches. The CDR3 DNA reads TGCGCCAGCAGCCAACTGTCTAGCGGGGGGGCCACAGATACGCAGTATTTT. It translates to CASSQLSSGGATDTQYF.

This chain links TRBV6-1 with TRBJ2-7, with 8 nucleotides matching TRBD2. Trimming removed 0 bases from V and 6 bases from J; junction bases left unmatched: 7. Germline V CDR1 and CDR2: MNHNS, SASEGT. CDR3 length: 15 amino acids. The DNA of the CDR3 is TGTGCCAGCAGTGAAGCACTCAAGCGGGGGAGCGAGCAGTACTTC. It specifies CASSEALKRGSEQYF.

J is TRBJ1-2 and V is TRBV7-9; tentatively, D is TRBD1 (5 bases). The CDR3 has 16 amino acids. Germline V lookup: CDR1 SEHNR, CDR2 FQNEAQ (reference sequence). V lost 5 bases, J lost 1 base, and 17 bases lay in between. The CDR3 reads CASSVQQVTINYGYTF. Here the CDR3 DNA reads TGTGCCAGCAGCGTCCAACAGGTCACGATTAACTATGGCTACACCTTC.

This clone was counted a single time. The rearrangement uses TRBV19 and TRBJ1-2; the D gene is possibly TRBD1 (5 bases). CDR1 is LNHDA and CDR2 is SQIVND in the germline V gene (reference sequence). Deletions cut 4 bases from V and 8 bases from J, with 8 bases between. There are 11 residues in the CDR3. This chain's CDR3 is CASSRGGGYTF. In DNA, the CDR3 is TGTGCCAGTAGTAGGGGGGGAGGCTACACCTTC.

The J gene is TRBJ2-7, the V gene TRBV28, with D unresolved. The ends were cut back, 3 bases at V and 7 bases at J, with 16 bases in the middle. Germline values: CDR1 MDHEN, CDR2 SYDVKM. This CDR3 contains 14 residues. The CDR3 coding sequence is TGTGCCAGCAGTTTTCTAGGCCAACTCATGGAGCAGTACTTC. Protein: CASSFLGQLMEQYF.

This chain uses TRBV6-5 with TRBJ1-1; D gene unclear. This CDR3 has 14 residues. CDR1 MNHEY and CDR2 SVGAGI come from the germline V gene. Trimming pared 4 bases from V and 6 bases from J, leaving 15 bases between. The CDR3 sequence: CASSSGMRVPEAFF. For the CDR3, the DNA is TGTGCCAGCAGTTCCGGGATGAGGGTTCCTGAAGCTTTCTTT.

This chain joins TRBV6-1 and TRBJ2-7; D is possibly TRBD1 (6 bases). CDR1 is MNHNS and CDR2 is SASEGT in the germline V gene. V was clipped by 6 bases and J by 11 bases, with 14 bases between them. The length of the CDR3 is 11 residues. This CDR3 is CASRPGAWKYF. The CDR3 DNA is TGTGCCAGCAGGCCAGGGGCATGGAAGTACTTC.

The chain has TRBV5-6 and TRBJ1-5; 8 nucleotides align to TRBD1. Losses at the gene ends were 0 bases for V and 2 bases for J; bases not matched to a gene: 1. The length of the CDR3 is 15 residues. Germline lookup yields CDR1 SGHDT and CDR2 YYEEEE. The CDR3 nucleotides read TGTGCCAGCAGCTTGGGGGGACAGGGCAATCAGCCCCAGCATTTT. Residues: CASSLGGQGNQPQHF.

The chain recombines TRBV2 with TRBJ1-2, with 8 bases matching TRBD1. Germline lookup yields CDR1 SNHLY and CDR2 FYNNEI. Trimming cost V 8 bases and J 2 bases; bases outside gene matches: 13. The CDR3 has 16 residues. CDR3 nucleotide sequence: TGTGCCAGCGAACTAAGGAAGGGGACAGGAAACTATGGCTACACCTTC. This codes for CASELRKGTGNYGYTF.

The V and J genes are TRBV5-4 and TRBJ2-1; 12 nucleotides agree with TRBD2. This CDR3 has 17 residues. With 3 bases clipped from V and 4 bases from J, the junction kept 8 bases outside the gene matches. In germline, CDR1 is SGHNT, CDR2 YYREEE (reference sequence). This CDR3 reads CASSSPSGRGRYNEQFF. The CDR3 bases are TGTGCCAGCAGCTCGCCTAGCGGGAGGGGGAGGTACAATGAGCAGTTCTTC.

The chain joins TRBV11-2 to TRBJ1-1, with 11 bases aligning to TRBD1. CDR3 length: 16 amino acids. Germline V gives CDR1 SGHAT, CDR2 FQNNGV. The J segment lost 1 base and the V segment lost 3 bases, leaving 4 bases of the junction unmatched. The CDR3 sequence: CASSFGGTGGNTEAFF. CDR3 sequence (DNA): TGTGCCAGCAGCTTCGGGGGGACAGGGGGGAACACTGAAGCTTTCTTT.

There are a few counts of this clone. One end of the junction fails to match germline, which may point to a read error. The chain uses TRBV7-8 and TRBJ1-5; 8 nucleotides align to TRBD1. CDR3 size: 15 residues. Per germline, CDR1 SGHVS and CDR2 FQNEAQ. The CDR3 DNA is TGTGCCAGCAGCCTAGCCCCAACAGGGGGTCAGCCCCAGCATTTT. Translation: CASSLAPTGGQPQHF. The full variable domain, rest sourced from reference TRBV7-8 and TRBJ1-5, is GAGVSQSPRYKVAKRGQDVALRCDPISGHVSLFWYQQALGQGPEFLTYFQNEAQLDKSGLPSDRFFAERPEGSVSTLKIQRTQQEDSAVYLCASSLAPTGGQPQHFGDGTRLSIL.

The chain couples TRBV27 to TRBJ2-3; 7 bases map to TRBD2. Germline assignment: CDR1 MNHEY and CDR2 SMNVEV (reference sequence). V was clipped by 3 bases and J by 0 bases; unmatched bases: 9. The length of the CDR3 is 17 residues. In DNA, the CDR3 is TGTGCCAGCAGTTTCTTCGGTGCTAGCGGAAGCACAGATACGCAGTATTTT. Its translation is CASSFFGASGSTDTQYF.

V usage is TRBV6-1 and J usage is TRBJ2-3; TRBD1 aligns across 7 bases. Trimming at V came to 4 bases and at J to 3 bases, leaving 10 bases not matched to a gene. CDR1 and CDR2 (germline): MNHNS, SASEGT. The CDR3 is made up of 16 amino acids. In DNA form, the CDR3 reads TGTGCCAGCAGTGCTTTACAGGGGATAGGGACAGATACGCAGTATTTT. Translating gives CASSALQGIGTDTQYF.

This chain connects TRBV28 to TRBJ2-1; 11 bases are a match to TRBD2. The germline gives CDR1 MDHEN, CDR2 SYDVKM. Trimming at V came to 4 bases and at J to 7 bases, leaving 9 bases not matched to a gene. The CDR3 sequence is 16 residues long. The CDR3 sequence: CASSSGTSGRLNEQFF. The DNA for the CDR3 is TGTGCCAGCAGTTCGGGCACTAGCGGGAGATTAAATGAGCAGTTCTTC.

This chain uses TRBV4-3 with TRBJ1-1, with a tentative D call TRBD1 (6 bases). Trimming left V 0 bases short and J 10 bases short, with 15 bases between. CDR1 and CDR2 (germline): LGHNA, YSLEER. This CDR3 contains 14 residues. The DNA for the CDR3 is TGCGCCAGCAGCCAAGAGGGGCTAGGACAGACAGCTTTCTTT. As protein: CASSQEGLGQTAFF.